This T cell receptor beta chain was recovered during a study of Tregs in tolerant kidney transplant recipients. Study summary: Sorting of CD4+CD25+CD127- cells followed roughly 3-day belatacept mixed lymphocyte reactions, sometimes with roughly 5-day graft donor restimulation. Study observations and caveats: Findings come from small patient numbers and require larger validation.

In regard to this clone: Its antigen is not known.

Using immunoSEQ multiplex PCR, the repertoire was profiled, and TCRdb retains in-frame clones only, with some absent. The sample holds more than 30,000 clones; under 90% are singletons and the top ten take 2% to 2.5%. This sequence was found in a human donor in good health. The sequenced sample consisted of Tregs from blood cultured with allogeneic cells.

Written as DNA, the CDR3 is TGCAGCGTAGCGGCCCCGACCTACGAGCAGTACTTC. Amino acids: CSVAAPTYEQYF. The chain recombines TRBV29-1 with TRBJ2-7; possible D gene TRBD2, 5 bases. With 6 bases removed from V and 2 bases from J, the gap between germline ends came to 11 bases. Germline CDR1 SQVTM, CDR2 ANQGSEA. The CDR3 totals 12 residues.